The T cell receptor (beta chain) under discussion was sequenced for a study of T-cell reconstitution after alpha-beta-depleted transplantation in children. This clonotype appeared many times. The TCRbeta library was prepared with unique molecular identifiers. TCRdb re-called the PCR reads with MiXCR, one entry per CDR3 protein. This table has some 640,000 distinct CDR3 sequences, around a sixth appearing once. The starting material was PBMCs from the stem cell graft donor, obtained from the stem cell graft. This TCR was recovered from a human donor who donated a stem cell graft to a child with acute myeloid leukemia.

The CDR3 spells CASSSMTGNVAKNIQYF. The CDR3 DNA is TGTGCCAGCAGTTCGATGACAGGGAATGTGGCCAAAAACATTCAGTACTTC. V gene TRBV6-5 combines with J gene TRBJ2-4; 7 nucleotides align to TRBD1. The germline V gene encodes CDR1 MNHEY and CDR2 SVGAGI. The trim removed 4 bases at V and 1 base at J, leaving 10 bases unmatched. CDR3 length: 17 residues.